This TCR beta chain was captured in a study of blood T cell repertoires in COVID-19. Study-level information: Sources were T cells, B-cell-depleted T cells, or PBMCs; the material itself was cDNA or gDNA.

The assay was immunoSEQ multiplex PCR, and TCRdb's table has in-frame clones only and misses some. The table lists 310,000 or so clones, 88% of them singletons. This clonotype originated in a woman aged 45-65 years with active or convalescent COVID-19. Input material: peripheral blood.

The CDR3, as DNA: TGCAGTGCTAGTGTGACTAGCGGGAGATTCGGTGAGCAGTTCTTC. As protein: CSASVTSGRFGEQFF. The chain couples TRBV20-1 to TRBJ2-1; 12 bases fit TRBD2. The V gene's germline CDR1 is DFQATT and CDR2 SNEGSKA (reference sequence). This CDR3 spans 15 amino acids. With V trimmed by 3 bases and J by 9 bases, 9 bases remained unmatched.